This T cell receptor beta chain was obtained from a study of shared clonotypes between healthy human individuals. As defined, naive CD8 cells were CD45RO-negative and positively selected for CCR7, with terminally differentiated effector memory CD45RA+ cells excluded. There were no recent acute infections or vaccinations among the donors, who were healthy HIV-negative adults. Trimming left V 7 bases short and J 1 base short, with 11 bases between. Germline CDR1 is LNHDA and CDR2 is SQIVND (reference sequence). CDR3 length equals 13 residues. The table came from immunoSEQ multiplex PCR; TCRdb's copy has only in-frame clones and leaves some out. The table has millions of clones, about 95% seen once.

The specimen sequenced was naive CD8+ T cells sorted from blood. The V and J genes are TRBV19 and TRBJ2-7, with a tentative D call TRBD2 (5 bases). The clonotype was recovered from a young man in good health. CDR3 sequence reads: CASMDFLSYEQYF. The DNA of the CDR3 is TGTGCCAGTATGGACTTCCTTTCCTACGAGCAGTACTTC.